This T cell receptor beta chain was sequenced during a study of shared clonotypes between healthy human individuals. This clone appeared once. Terminally differentiated effector memory CD45RA+ cells were excluded from the naive CD8 cells, which were CD45RO-negative and positively selected for CCR7. Profiling relied on immunoSEQ multiplex PCR, and the TCRdb table lists in-frame clones only, not all of them. This repertoire shows about 2.2 million clones, roughly 95% found once; its top ten account for around 1.7%. The CDR3 has 12 amino acids. Germline CDR1 is SGHRS and CDR2 is YFSETQ. V was clipped by 4 bases and J by 4 bases, with 8 bases between them.

The sequencing input was naive CD8+ T cells from PBMCs. This rearrangement joins TRBV5-1 to TRBJ1-1; D is ambiguous. The TCR comes from a man aged 18 to 29 in good health. Some clones in this sample may be carry-over from other donors' samples. The CDR3 loop reads CASSPESTEAFF. The CDR3 nucleotides read TGCGCCAGCAGCCCGGAGAGCACTGAAGCTTTCTTT. The entire variable domain, with the rest obtained from reference TRBV5-1 and TRBJ1-1, is as follows: KAGVTQTPRYLIKTRGQQVTLSCSPISGHRSVSWYQQTPGQGLQFLFEYFSETQRNKGNFPGRFSGRQFSNSRSEMNVSTLELGDSALYLCASSPESTEAFFGQGTRLTVV.